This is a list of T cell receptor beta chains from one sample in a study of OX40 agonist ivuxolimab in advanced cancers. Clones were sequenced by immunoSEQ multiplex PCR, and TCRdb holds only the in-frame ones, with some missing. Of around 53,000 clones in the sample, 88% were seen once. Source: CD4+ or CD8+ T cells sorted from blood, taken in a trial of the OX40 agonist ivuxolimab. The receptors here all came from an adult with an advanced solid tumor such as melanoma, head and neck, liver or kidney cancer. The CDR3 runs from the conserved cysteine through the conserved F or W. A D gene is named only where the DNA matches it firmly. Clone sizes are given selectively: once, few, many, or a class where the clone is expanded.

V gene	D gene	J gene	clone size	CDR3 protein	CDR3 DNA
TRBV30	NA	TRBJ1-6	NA	CAWSDVLISSYNSPLHF	TGTGCCTGGAGTGATGTTTTAATTAGCTCCTATAATTCACCCCTCCACTTT
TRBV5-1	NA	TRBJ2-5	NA	CAREETQYF	TGCGCCAGGGAAGAGACCCAGTACTTC
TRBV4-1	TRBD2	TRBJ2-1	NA	CASSQPLAGGRYEQFF	TGCGCCAGCAGCCAACCGTTAGCGGGAGGTAGGTATGAGCAGTTCTTC
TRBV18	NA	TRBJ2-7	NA	CASSPRRAYEQYF	TGTGCCAGCTCACCACGCCGGGCCTACGAGCAGTACTTC
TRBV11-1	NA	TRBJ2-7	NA	CASSPRRDSYEQYF	TGTGCCAGCAGCCCCCGGCGGGACTCCTACGAGCAGTACTTC
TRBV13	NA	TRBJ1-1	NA	CASSLLRNTEAFF	TGTGCCAGCAGCTTACTTAGGAACACTGAAGCTTTCTTT
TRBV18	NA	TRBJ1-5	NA	CASSPVAVEFPQHF	TGTGCCAGCTCACCGGTGGCCGTCGAGTTCCCCCAGCATTTT
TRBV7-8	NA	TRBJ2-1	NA	CASSLALLGASALNEQFF	TGTGCCAGCAGCTTAGCACTCCTGGGGGCTAGTGCACTCAATGAGCAGTTCTTC
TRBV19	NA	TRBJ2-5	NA	CASSILYGETQYF	TGTGCCAGTAGTATTCTTTATGGGGAGACCCAGTACTTC
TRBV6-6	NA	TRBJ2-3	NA	CASSYGGSTDTQYF	TGTGCCAGCAGTTATGGCGGGAGCACAGATACGCAGTATTTT
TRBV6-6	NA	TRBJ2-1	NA	CASSSASYNEQFF	TGTGCCAGCAGTTCCGCGTCCTACAATGAGCAGTTCTTC
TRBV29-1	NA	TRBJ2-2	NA	CSVEGPTNTGELFF	TGCAGCGTTGAGGGGCCTACGAACACCGGGGAGCTGTTTTTT
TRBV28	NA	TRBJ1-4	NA	CASRSGTENEKLFF	TGTGCCAGCAGATCCGGGACGGAGAATGAAAAACTGTTTTTT
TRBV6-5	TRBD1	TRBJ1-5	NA	CASSTGGNQPQHF	TGTGCCAGCAGTACAGGGGGCAACCAGCCCCAGCATTTT
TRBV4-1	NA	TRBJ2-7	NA	CASSQGWGWGAYEQYF	TGCGCCAGCAGCCAAGGTTGGGGTTGGGGAGCCTACGAGCAGTACTTC
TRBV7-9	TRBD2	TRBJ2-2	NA	CASSSSGRRTGELFF	TGTGCCAGCAGCTCTAGCGGGAGACGGACCGGGGAGCTGTTTTTT
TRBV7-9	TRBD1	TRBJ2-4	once	CASSSTGGDGKNIQYF	TGTGCCAGCAGCTCGACAGGGGGCGACGGCAAAAACATTCAGTACTTC
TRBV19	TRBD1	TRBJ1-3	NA	CASSHRDRVPGNTIYF	TGTGCCAGTAGTCACCGGGACAGGGTCCCTGGAAACACCATATATTTT
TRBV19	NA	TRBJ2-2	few	CASKAGHLNTGELFF	TGTGCCAGTAAGGCAGGACATCTCAACACCGGGGAGCTGTTTTTT
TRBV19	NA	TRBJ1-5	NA	CASSSGRRSNQPQHF	TGTGCCAGTAGTAGCGGACGTAGGAGCAATCAGCCCCAGCATTTT
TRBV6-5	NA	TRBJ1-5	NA	CASSPSRNQPQHF	TGTGCCAGCAGCCCCTCTCGAAATCAGCCCCAGCATTTT